The clone carrying this TCR beta chain was recorded at least ten times. Distinct nucleotide sequences in the sample also encode this CDR3. Trimming stripped 3 bases from V and 5 bases from J, with 14 bases between. CDR1 is GTSNPN and CDR2 is SVGIG in the germline V gene (reference sequence). There are 14 residues in the CDR3. The entry originates in a study of metastatic and nonmetastatic thyroid tumors. Study processing details: CDR3 differences across clinicopathological groups were used to build a distant-metastasis classifier for papillary thyroid cancer. TCRdb re-analyzed the PCR reads using MiXCR. TCRdb, not the authors, supplied the V and J calls. This sample has approximately 26,000 clones, with 10% to 15% found just once. Every patient underwent thyroid surgery untreated.

This TCR was sampled from a female donor with papillary thyroid cancer or a benign thyroid nodule (not recorded which). Some clones in this sample may be carry-over from other donors' samples. The chain uses TRBV30 and TRBJ1-5; D remains ambiguous. The sequenced material came from blood. The DNA for the CDR3 is TGTGCCTGGAGCGAAGGGAGGGAGTATCAGCCCCAGCATTTT. Translated: CAWSEGREYQPQHF. Filled out from reference TRBV30 and TRBJ1-5, the complete variable domain reads SQTIHQWPATLVQPVGSPLSLECTVEGTSNPNLYWYRQAAGRGLQLLFYSVGIGQISSEVPQNLSASRPQDRQFILSSKKLLLSDSGFYLCAWSEGREYQPQHFGDGTRLSIL.